This paragraph covers one T cell receptor beta chain sequence. The antigen is undetermined. Every molecule of TCR cDNA had its own unique molecular identifier. Via MiXCR, TCRdb re-called the 5' RACE reads, giving one row per CDR3 protein. The sample records approximately 44,000 distinct CDR3 sequences, about 12% being singletons. Time point in this sample: sample taken at primary tumor resection. Whole RNA was taken from tumor, nontumor lung or frozen PBMC; it was then sequenced unsorted. The donor group consisted of over 60 patients who had untreated, early-stage non-small cell lung cancer. The entry originates in a study of spatial heterogeneity in lung cancer. Study observations and caveats: The appearance of ubiquitous expanded tumor TCRs in blood was greater at resection than follow-up.

V lost 8 bases and J lost 5; bases outside the gene matches: 8. This CDR3 spans 14 amino acids. Germline assignment: CDR1 SGHTA and CDR2 FQGNSA. The sequence came from a female donor with early-stage non-small cell lung cancer. This sample comprised PBMCs, obtained at surgery. The V gene is TRBV7-2, the J gene TRBJ1-1; 10 positions match TRBD1. DNA of the CDR3: TGTGCCAGCGGAGGACAGGGGGAGGGTACTGAAGCTTTCTTT. Protein sequence: CASGGQGEGTEAFF.